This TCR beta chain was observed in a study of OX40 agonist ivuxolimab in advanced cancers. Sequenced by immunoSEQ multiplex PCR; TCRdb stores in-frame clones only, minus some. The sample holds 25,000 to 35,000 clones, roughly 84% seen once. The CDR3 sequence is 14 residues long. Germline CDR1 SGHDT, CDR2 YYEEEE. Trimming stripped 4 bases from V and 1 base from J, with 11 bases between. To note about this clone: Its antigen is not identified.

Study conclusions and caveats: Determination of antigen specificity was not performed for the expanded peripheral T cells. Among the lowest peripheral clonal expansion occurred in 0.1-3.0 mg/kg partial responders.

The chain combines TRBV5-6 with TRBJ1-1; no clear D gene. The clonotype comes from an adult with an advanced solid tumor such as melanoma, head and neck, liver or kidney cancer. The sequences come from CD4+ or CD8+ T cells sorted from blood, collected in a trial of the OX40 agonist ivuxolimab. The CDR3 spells CASSAIDRNTEAFF. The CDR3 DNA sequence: TGTGCCAGCAGCGCGATCGACCGGAACACTGAAGCTTTCTTT.